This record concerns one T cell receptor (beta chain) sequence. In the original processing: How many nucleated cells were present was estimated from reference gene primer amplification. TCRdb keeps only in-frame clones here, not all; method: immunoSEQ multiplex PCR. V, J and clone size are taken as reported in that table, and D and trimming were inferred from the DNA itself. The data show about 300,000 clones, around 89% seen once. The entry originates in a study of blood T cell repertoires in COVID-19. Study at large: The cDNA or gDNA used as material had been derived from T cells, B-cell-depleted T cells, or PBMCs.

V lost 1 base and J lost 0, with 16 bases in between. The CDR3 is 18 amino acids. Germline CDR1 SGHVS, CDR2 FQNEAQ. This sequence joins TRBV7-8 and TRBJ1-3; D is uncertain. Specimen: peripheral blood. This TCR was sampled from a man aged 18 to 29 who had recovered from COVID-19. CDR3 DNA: TGTGCCAGCAGCTTAGGGACTTTCCGGGCTAGCTCTGGAAACACCATATATTTT. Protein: CASSLGTFRASSGNTIYF.